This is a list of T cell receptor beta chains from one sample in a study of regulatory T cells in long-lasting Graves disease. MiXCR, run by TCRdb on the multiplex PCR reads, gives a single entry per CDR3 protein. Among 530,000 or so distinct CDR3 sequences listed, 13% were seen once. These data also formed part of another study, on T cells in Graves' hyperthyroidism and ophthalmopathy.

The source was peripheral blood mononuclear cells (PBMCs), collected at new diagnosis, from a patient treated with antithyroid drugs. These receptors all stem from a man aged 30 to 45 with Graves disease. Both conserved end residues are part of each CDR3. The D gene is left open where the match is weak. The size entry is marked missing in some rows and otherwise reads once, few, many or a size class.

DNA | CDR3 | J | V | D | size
TGTGCCAGCAGCTTATGGACTAGCGGGAGGGAAGAGACCCAGTACTTC | CASSLWTSGREETQYF | TRBJ2-5 | TRBV7-2 | TRBD2 | many
TGTGCCAGCCGACTTGATCCTAGGGAGACCCAGTACTTC | CASRLDPRETQYF | TRBJ2-5 | TRBV12-3/TRBV12-4 | - | many
TGTGCCAGCAGCTTGTCGGGAAAGGGGTCACCCCTCCACTTT | CASSLSGKGSPLHF | TRBJ1-6 | TRBV5-6 | - | many
TGTGCCAGCAGCGCCTGGACAGCCACTCCGAACACCGGGGAGCTGTTTTTT | CASSAWTATPNTGELFF | TRBJ2-2 | TRBV7-3 | - | -
TGCGCCAGCAGCACCGGGGCCGGGGAGACCCAGTACTTC | CASSTGAGETQYF | TRBJ2-5 | TRBV5-1 | - | many
TGTGCCAGCAGTTCCCTCCCGGGACAGAACACCGGGGAGCTGTTTTTT | CASSSLPGQNTGELFF | TRBJ2-2 | TRBV27 | - | many
TGCGCAGATGTGGGGGAAGGAAACACTGAAGCTTTCTTT | CADVGEGNTEAFF | TRBJ1-1 | TRBV5-1 | - | -
TGTGCCAGCAGTACCAGGGGTTGGGCCACAGGTGAGCAGTTCTTC | CASSTRGWATGEQFF | TRBJ2-1 | TRBV27 | - | -
TGCGCCAGCAGTATAGGGTGGGTCACAGATACGCAGTATTTT | CASSIGWVTDTQYF | TRBJ2-3 | TRBV5-1 | - | many
TGTGCCTCTAGACAGGGGGCTGACGAGCAGTACTTC | CASRQGADEQYF | TRBJ2-7 | TRBV27 | TRBD1 | many
TGTGCCTGGAGTGTAGATTCTGGGGTATCCTACAATGAGCAGTTCTTC | CAWSVDSGVSYNEQFF | TRBJ2-1 | TRBV30 | - | many
TGCAGTGCTAGGGCAGCGGGAGGAGATACGCAGTATTTT | CSARAAGGDTQYF | TRBJ2-3 | TRBV20-1 | TRBD2 | many
TGTGCCAGCAGCCCCCTATGGGCAGATACGCAGTATTTT | CASSPLWADTQYF | TRBJ2-3 | TRBV6-1 | - | -
TGTGCCAGTCTCGACGTCGGGACAGGGGGCGATGGCAATCAGCCCCAGCATTTT | CASLDVGTGGDGNQPQHF | TRBJ1-5 | TRBV19 | TRBD1 | -
TGTGCCACCAGCCCCTGGTCCGGCCAAGAGACCCAGTACTTC | CATSPWSGQETQYF | TRBJ2-5 | TRBV15 | - | -
TGTGCTAGTGCCCCACAGGACAGTGGGAACACTGAAGCTTTCTTT | CASAPQDSGNTEAFF | TRBJ1-1 | TRBV12-5 | - | few
TGCAGTGCTAGAGATATAGTTGCCTTTGAAGCTTTCTTT | CSARDIVAFEAFF | TRBJ1-1 | TRBV20-1 | - | many
TGTGCCAGCAGCGCTTCGCCAGGGTGGGAAGAGACCCAGTACTTC | CASSASPGWEETQYF | TRBJ2-5 | TRBV11-2 | - | many
TGTGCCAGCAGCCGACCTGGGAATGAGCAGTTCTTC | CASSRPGNEQFF | TRBJ2-1 | TRBV3-1 | - | many
TGCAGCGTCGACAATTCTCAATTATGGGAGGGGTACGGAGGCTACACCTTC | CSVDNSQLWEGYGGYTF | TRBJ1-2 | TRBV29-1 | - | -
TGCAGCGTTGAAGCGCAAGGGGGCAGGTCCTACAATGAGCAGTTCTTC | CSVEAQGGRSYNEQFF | TRBJ2-1 | TRBV29-1 | TRBD1 | many
TGCAGTGCTCCGAAAACTAGCGTGGGCACAGATACGCAGTATTTT | CSAPKTSVGTDTQYF | TRBJ2-3 | TRBV20-1 | TRBD2 | many
TGTGCCTGGCGGGAGACCCAGTACTTC | CAWRETQYF | TRBJ2-5 | TRBV9 | - | many
TGTGCCAGCAGTTTAAGCCCCTACGAGCAGTACTTC | CASSLSPYEQYF | TRBJ2-7 | TRBV12-3/TRBV12-4 | - | many
TGTGCCTGGAGTAGTCAGGGTGGCTACGAGCAGTACTTC | CAWSSQGGYEQYF | TRBJ2-7 | TRBV30 | - | many
TGTGCCAGCAGCTCGCTTCCGGGTCTGGAGGACAATGAGCAGTTCTTC | CASSSLPGLEDNEQFF | TRBJ2-1 | TRBV7-3 | - | many
TGTGCCAGCAGCGTGGGACTAGCGGGAGGGAATGAGCAGTTCTTC | CASSVGLAGGNEQFF | TRBJ2-1 | TRBV9 | TRBD2 | many
TGCGCCAGCAGCTTGGGGGGGACTAGCGGGGGAACAGATACGCAGTATTTT | CASSLGGTSGGTDTQYF | TRBJ2-3 | TRBV5-1 | TRBD2 | -